Below are 21 T cell receptor beta chains sequenced from a single sample in a study of read filtering for tumor transcriptome and immune sequencing. The library was built from about 400 ng RNA with molecular barcoded adaptors for alpha/delta and beta/gamma chains. TCRdb re-called the reads with MiXCR, one entry per CDR3 protein. The data show some 39,000 distinct CDR3 sequences, around 15% seen once. The sample consisted of a population of CD138-negative cells sorted from bone marrow. These receptors all stem from a donor over 35 with multiple myeloma.

In this sample, this clonotype turned up many times. The genes are TRBV29-1 and TRBJ2-5, with D hard to call. V was pared by 2 bases and J by 5 bases, with 15 bases between. The CDR3 extends over 14 amino acids. CDR1 is SQVTM and CDR2 is ANQGSEA in the germline V gene. CDR3 in amino acids: CSVEMGTPQETQYF. The CDR3, as DNA: TGCAGCGTTGAAATGGGAACTCCCCAGGAGACCCAGTACTTC.

The V call is TRBV29-1, the J call TRBJ1-4; D possibly corresponds to TRBD1 (5 bases). The CDR3 length is 12 residues. Germline CDR1 is SQVTM and CDR2 is ANQGSEA. The V and J ends lost 7 bases and 8 bases respectively, with 14 bases between them. The CDR3 spells CSGVDSSEKLFF. CDR3 DNA sequence: TGCAGCGGCGTTGACAGTAGCGAAAAACTGTTTTTT.

This clonotype came up a few times. The CDR3 DNA is TGCGCCAGCAGCCAAGAGAGAGCGCAGCGTAACAATGAGCAGTTCTTC. This encodes CASSQERAQRNNEQFF. This chain joins TRBV4-3 and TRBJ2-1, with unresolved D. Trimming removed 0 bases at V and 5 bases at J, with 14 bases between. Germline CDR1 LGHNA, CDR2 YSLEER. The CDR3 is 16 residues long.

This clonotype was seen ten or more times. The junction differs from germline at one of its ends, possibly a read error. The chain links TRBV7-8 to TRBJ1-1, with D unresolved. The CDR3 runs to 13 residues. CDR1 is SGHVS and CDR2 is FQNEAQ in the germline V gene. Written as DNA, the CDR3 is TGTGCCAGCAGCCCCCTCCCGAACACTGAAGCTTACTTT. It codes for CASSPLPNTEAYF.

Comment on this clonotype: A junction end diverges from the germline sequence, so it may reflect a read error. The chain recombines TRBV24-1 with TRBJ2-1; possible D gene TRBD2, 7 bases. This CDR3 is 15 amino acids long. The germline CDR1 and CDR2 sequences are KGHDR and SFDVKD. The CDR3 sequence is CATRGGAGENNKQFF. The CDR3 DNA sequence: TGTGCCACCAGGGGAGGGGCAGGGGAAAACAATAAGCAGTTCTTC.

The chain recombines TRBV6-6 with TRBJ2-3; D uncertain. Germline V gene data show CDR1 as MNHNY and CDR2 as SVGAGI (reference sequence). This CDR3 is 11 amino acids long. Trimming took off 8 bases at V and 4 bases at J, with 7 bases between the two ends. CDR3 sequence reads: CASARADTQYF. CDR3 in DNA: TGTGCCAGCGCAAGGGCAGATACGCAGTATTTT.

This clonotype was recorded many times. This chain joins TRBV7-2 and TRBJ1-3; perhaps TRBD1 as D (6 bases). V shed 1 base and J shed 2 bases, with 6 bases lying between them. Germline assignment: CDR1 SGHTA and CDR2 FQGNSA. CDR3 length: 14 amino acids. This chain's CDR3 is CASSLGGPGNTIYF. CDR3 bases: TGTGCCAGCAGCTTAGGGGGGCCTGGAAACACCATATATTTT.

This clonotype showed up many times. This chain joins TRBV3-1 and TRBJ2-1; D uncertain. The CDR3 spans 12 residues. From germline, CDR1 is LGHDT and CDR2 YNNKEL (reference sequence). Deletions cut 1 base from V and 6 bases from J, with 4 bases between. CDR3 sequence (DNA): TGTGCCAGCAGCCAAGGTGGCAATGAGCAGTTCTTC. This codes for CASSQGGNEQFF.

At least ten counts were recorded for this clonotype. The V call is TRBV30, the J call TRBJ2-2, with no clear D. Germline V gene data show CDR1 as GTSNPN and CDR2 as SVGIG (reference sequence). The CDR3 contains 16 residues. Trimming took off 3 bases at V and 0 bases at J, with 14 bases between the two ends. The CDR3: CAWRESYYSNTGELFF. DNA for the CDR3: TGTGCCTGGAGGGAAAGCTACTATTCGAACACCGGGGAGCTGTTTTTT.

This clonotype was detected many times. The rearrangement joins TRBV7-9 to TRBJ2-5; the D is unclear. V dropped 6 bases and J dropped 5 bases, with 7 bases sitting between them. The germline CDR1 and CDR2 sequences are SEHNR and FQNEAQ (reference sequence). The CDR3 covers 11 residues. CDR3 coding DNA: TGTGCCAGCAGACAATCGGAGACCCAGTACTTC. Translation: CASRQSETQYF.

The sample holds many counts of this clonotype. This sequence joins TRBV29-1 and TRBJ1-1; D remains unclear. Germline CDR1 and CDR2: SQVTM and ANQGSEA. Trimming cost V 7 bases and J 2 bases, with 14 bases left between them. The CDR3 extends over 13 amino acids. This CDR3 reads CSARQTVNTEAFF. CDR3 nucleotides: TGCAGCGCCCGGCAGACGGTAAACACTGAAGCTTTCTTT.

As regards this clonotype: A read error may be the cause here, since a much bigger clone is one base away. The chain couples TRBV7-2 to TRBJ2-7; TRBD2 aligns across 10 bases. CDR1 is SGHTA and CDR2 is FQGNSA in the germline V gene. This CDR3 comprises 15 residues. For the CDR3, the DNA is TGTGCCGGCAGCTTTGGTAGCGGGGGGCTCTACGAGCAGTACTTC. Translating it yields CAGSFGSGGLYEQYF.

Only one count was recorded for this clonotype. One end of the junction is discordant with germline, which a read error may explain. V gene TRBV10-3 combines with J gene TRBJ1-5, with D perhaps matching TRBD1 (6 bases). The CDR3 loop spans 14 amino acids. Germline lookup yields CDR1 ENHRY and CDR2 SYGVKD. This chain's CDR3 is CASRVRGSNQPQHF. The CDR3 nucleotides read TGCGCCAGCAGAGTCAGGGGTTCGAATCAGCCCCAGCATTTT.

This sequence joins TRBV11-1 and TRBJ1-1, with D possibly being TRBD1 (5 bases). Trimming removed 5 bases at V and 8 bases at J, with 9 bases between. CDR1 is SGHAT, CDR2 FQDESV, per germline (reference sequence). The CDR3 loop spans 11 amino acids. The CDR3 DNA follows: TGTGCCAGCAGCCCGAGACAGGAAGCTTTCTTT. The encoded protein is CASSPRQEAFF.

In this sample, this clonotype turned up many times. The chain recombines TRBV5-5 with TRBJ2-7, with D unclear. Germline V gene data show CDR1 as SGHKS and CDR2 as YYEKEE (reference sequence). The CDR3 is 15 residues long. V dropped 0 bases and J dropped 0 bases, with 10 bases sitting between them. The CDR3 DNA follows: TGTGCCAGCAGCTTGGGGCAGCAGAGCTCCTACGAGCAGTACTTC. Translating it yields CASSLGQQSSYEQYF.

This clonotype was counted at least ten times. The chain combines TRBV9 with TRBJ1-4, with 10 bases aligning to TRBD1. The CDR3 is made up of 14 amino acids. Germline CDR1 is SGDLS and CDR2 is YYNGEE. V dropped 2 bases and J dropped 11; count of bases not matched to a gene: 6. The CDR3 DNA is TGTGCCAGCAGCGTCGGACAGGGGGTCGTGAAACTGTTTTTT. Its protein product is CASSVGQGVVKLFF.

This rearrangement joins TRBV4-2 to TRBJ2-2; 7 bases align to TRBD2. CDR3 length: 17 amino acids. V shed 4 bases, J shed 4 bases, and the junction held 12 bases outside the gene matches. Germline V gene lookup returns CDR1 LGHNA and CDR2 YNFKEQ. CDR3 coding DNA: TGTGCCAGCAGCCTTCGGACCGGGACTATAAGCACCGGGGAGCTGTTTTTT. Its translation: CASSLRTGTISTGELFF.

J is TRBJ2-3 and V is TRBV29-1; TRBD1 matches 9 bases. The J segment lost 5 bases and the V segment lost 4 bases, leaving 7 bases of the junction unmatched. The CDR3 runs 14 residues. Germline V CDR1 and CDR2: SQVTM, ANQGSEA. In DNA, the CDR3 is TGCAGCGTTGTAAGGGACAGGGCTGGAGATACGCAGTATTTT. Translating it yields CSVVRDRAGDTQYF.

This clonotype was observed many times. This chain uses TRBV12-5 with TRBJ2-3, with D uncertain. This CDR3 is built from 15 residues. CDR1 and CDR2 from the germline V gene are LGHNT and FRNRAP. Trimming stripped 1 base from V and 2 bases from J, with 10 bases between. CDR3 loop: CASGLGLASTDTQYF. For the CDR3, the DNA is TGTGCTAGTGGTTTGGGATTAGCATCCACAGATACGCAGTATTTT.

Regarding this clonotype: A far larger clone lies a single base away; this is likely a read error. The chain has TRBV20-1 and TRBJ2-5; 7 bases map to TRBD1. The J call is in doubt because the DNA end fits TRBJ2-7 better. This CDR3 comprises 15 residues. The germline CDR1 and CDR2 sequences are DFQATT and SNEGSKA (reference sequence). The CDR3 DNA reads TGCAGTGCTAGAGATACCTGGGACAGTACCTACGAGCAGTACTTC. Its protein is CSARDTWDSTYEQYF.

This clonotype has ten or more counts. V and J are TRBV11-2 and TRBJ1-2, with no clear D. Trimming stripped 5 bases from V and 0 bases from J, with 10 bases between. Per germline, CDR1 SGHAT and CDR2 FQNNGV. The CDR3 spans 14 residues. CDR3 nucleotide sequence: TGTGCCAGCAGCCGAAACCCGGCTAACTATGGCTACACCTTC. This sequence encodes CASSRNPANYGYTF. Full variable domain (missing parts from reference TRBV11-2 and TRBJ1-2): EAGVAQSPRYKIIEKRQSVAFWCNPISGHATLYWYQQILGQGPKLLIQFQNNGVVDDSQLPKDRFSAERLKGVDSTLKIQPAKLEDSAVYLCASSRNPANYGYTFGSGTRLTVV.